A single sample gave rise to the 5 T cell receptor beta chains below, sequenced in a study of blood T cell repertoires in COVID-19. The data were produced by immunoSEQ multiplex PCR, yet TCRdb's version contains in-frame clones alone and is incomplete. The sample lists roughly 91,000 clones; 76% were seen once. Source material: peripheral blood. The receptors come from a man in his 70s with acute or convalescent COVID-19.

This rearrangement joins TRBV6-6 to TRBJ1-5; TRBD1 matches 8 bases. CDR3 length: 16 amino acids. The trim removed 5 bases at V and 5 bases at J, leaving 11 bases unmatched. CDR1 and CDR2 from the germline V gene are MNHNY and SVGAGI (reference sequence). The CDR3 DNA is TGTGCCAGCAGTATATGGACAGGGAGGTTGGATCAGCCCCAGCATTTT. Protein product: CASSIWTGRLDQPQHF.

This chain links TRBV3-1 (or the pseudogene TRBV3-2) with TRBJ2-3; 7 bases are shared with TRBD2. The V and J ends lost 1 base and 0 bases, in that order; junction bases with no gene match: 4. CDR3 length: 16 residues. The germline CDR1 and CDR2 sequences are LGHDT and YNNKEL (reference sequence). The CDR3 nucleotides are TGTGCCAGCAGCCAAGGTGCGGGGGTGAGCACAGATACGCAGTATTTT. Translated, it gives CASSQGAGVSTDTQYF.

A few counts support this clone. The rearrangement joins TRBV27 to TRBJ2-1, with TRBD1 as a possible D gene (6 bases). This CDR3 region has 14 residues. With 3 bases removed from V and 6 bases from J, the gap between germline ends came to 12 bases. Germline CDR1 MNHEY, CDR2 SMNVEV (reference sequence). The CDR3 loop is CASSFSRGRNEQFF. The CDR3 DNA follows: TGTGCCAGCAGTTTCAGCAGGGGTCGCAATGAGCAGTTCTTC.

The J gene is TRBJ1-5, the V gene TRBV19; 8 bases align to TRBD1. From germline, CDR1 is LNHDA and CDR2 SQIVND (reference sequence). The CDR3 consists of 15 residues. V trimming: 2 bases; J trimming: 7 bases; junction bases outside the gene matches: 7. The CDR3 DNA is TGTGCCAGTAGTATAATTGCACAGGGGGGACAGCCCCAGCATTTT. This gives the protein CASSIIAQGGQPQHF.

In nucleotides, the CDR3 is TGTGCCAGCAGTTCGACAGGCGCCTACAATGAGCAGTTCTTC. Translated: CASSSTGAYNEQFF. This chain links TRBV28 with TRBJ2-1; possibly TRBD1 for D (6 bases). The germline gives CDR1 MDHEN, CDR2 SYDVKM. With 4 bases removed from V and 2 bases from J, the gap between germline ends came to 9 bases. The CDR3 contains 14 residues.